This TCR beta chain was captured in a study of PD-1 blockade in classical Hodgkin lymphoma. Study-wide results and caveats: When nivolumab was started under 1 year after ASCT, patients were excluded. Reported findings placed baseline TCR diversity lower in newly diagnosed patients (compared with healthy donors). Complete responders possessed baseline diversity comparable to newly diagnosed patients.

Trimming pared 3 bases from V and 1 base from J, leaving 8 bases between. This CDR3 is 14 amino acids long. Germline CDR1 ENHRY, CDR2 SYGVKD. Repertoires were generated with immunoSEQ multiplex PCR, while TCRdb's copy carries only in-frame clones and drops some. The sample includes approximately 100,000 clones, more than 85% of them seen just once. With regard to this clone: Its matching antigen is unknown.

Autologous stem cell transplantation was followed by relapse in every patient, and brentuximab vedotin exposure varied. The input for sequencing was peripheral blood mononuclear cells (PBMCs), taken before the second cycle of nivolumab. The chain carries TRBV10-3 and TRBJ2-3; tentative D call: TRBD2 (6 bases). The sequence came from a human donor with classical Hodgkin lymphoma. The CDR3 here is CAISDSSGTDTQYF. The CDR3 coding sequence is TGTGCCATCAGTGATTCTAGCGGCACAGATACGCAGTATTTT.